This TCR beta chain stems from a study of identical twins. This clonotype came up a few times. TCRdb called the 5' RACE reads again in MiXCR, with one record for every CDR3 protein. The table includes a few hundred thousand distinct CDR3 sequences, roughly a quarter detected once. In addition, the sample was reused for a study of T cells expressing NK-cell markers. In that study: In a few donors, dominant clonotypes made up roughly 28.3-65% of CD3+CD56-NKG2C+ cells.

The sequenced material came from CD4+ T cells sorted from blood. This receptor was identified in a woman aged 18-29 years in good health.

The chain's CDR3 is CASSVGGGLSSGANVLTF. Here the CDR3 DNA reads TGTGCCAGCAGCGTAGGGGGCGGATTAAGCTCTGGGGCCAACGTCCTGACTTTC. This chain joins TRBV9 and TRBJ2-6; tentatively, D is TRBD1 (5 bases). Germline CDR1 is SGDLS and CDR2 is YYNGEE. The CDR3 extends over 18 amino acids. Trimming stripped 0 bases from V and 0 bases from J, with 13 bases between.